This T cell receptor (beta chain) emerged from a study of blood T cell repertoires in COVID-19. Study-level information: Sites in the United States, Italy and Spain provided acute and convalescent COVID-19 samples.

As handled by the study authors: It was from reference gene primer amplification that nucleated cell counts were estimated. This table comes from immunoSEQ multiplex PCR, and its TCRdb copy is limited to in-frame clones, with some not included. That table gives V, J and clone size, and the DNA gave D and trimming. In the table there are a few hundred thousand clones, around 80% of which are singletons. In this sample, this clone turned up a few times. Study members were between about 18 and 95 years old and lived in 20 to 30 US regions. Allocation to cohorts depended on clinical history reported by the participants. This CDR3 spans 15 amino acids. The germline CDR1 and CDR2 sequences are SGHVS and FQNEAQ. V was shortened by 3 bases and J by 1 base, with 7 bases between the two germline ends.

This sequence originates from a man aged 30 to 45 with acute COVID-19. The sequencing input was PBMCs or T cells enriched from blood (not recorded which). The chain carries TRBV7-8 and TRBJ2-6; D is unclear. The CDR3, as DNA: TGTGCCAGCAGCTTCGGTGCTTCTGGGGCCAACGTCCTGACTTTC. Its translation: CASSFGASGANVLTF.